This is a list of T cell receptor beta chains from one sample in a study of cytotoxic CD8 clonotypes in ibrutinib-treated CLL. Sequencing used immunoSEQ multiplex PCR; TCRdb keeps in-frame clones, though not all of them. The sample shows fewer than 85,000 clones, roughly 77% of them seen only once. The sample was PBMCs, taken after 12 months of ibrutinib treatment. Receptors were obtained from a human donor with chronic lymphocytic leukemia. CDR3s leave out the opening cysteine and the closing phenylalanine or tryptophan.

j_gene	v_gene	CDR3aa
TRBJ2-1	TRBV7-9	ASSPRLPYYNEQF
TRBJ1-5	TRBV28	ASSTGTVNQPQH
TRBJ2-7	TRBV9	ASSVALGPYEQY
TRBJ2-7	TRBV11-3	ASSKGASGRYEQY
TRBJ1-1	TRBV27	ASSNRQGLNPNTEAF
TRBJ1-5	TRBV19	ASSIRDRAVNQPQH
TRBJ1-6	TRBV30	AGTGEYNSPLH
TRBJ1-2	TRBV2	ASVQLSGGYT
TRBJ2-2	TRBV7-2	ASSPGPKLGELF
TRBJ1-5	TRBV10-3	AIRGSPGQPQH
TRBJ1-5	TRBV18	ASSTQGLLGQPQH
TRBJ1-2	TRBV7-3	ASSLLGGSRYGYT
TRBJ2-1	TRBV18	ASSPPGQGWNEQF
TRBJ2-7	TRBV2	ASFIPTGNYEQY
TRBJ1-6	TRBV7-9	ASSPLGQSNSPLH
TRBJ1-4	TRBV27	ASAGQFNEKLF
TRBJ2-5	TRBV9	ASSATSGGAQETQY
TRBJ1-1	TRBV7-2	ASSLNYDTEAF
TRBJ2-2	TRBV11-3	ASRAPGAAGELF
TRBJ1-1	TRBV23-1	AGRPYPDAF
TRBJ1-5	TRBV6-6	ASSYPGTAGGQPQH
TRBJ2-7	TRBV7-9	ASSPPNRLGYEQY
TRBJ2-7	TRBV7-2	ASSLGTEAYEQY
TRBJ2-1	TRBV11-2	ASSAQGNEQF
TRBJ2-1	TRBV7-3	ASSLMGGDSYNEQF
TRBJ2-2	TRBV5-1	ASSLVAPGRPVGTGELF
TRBJ2-7	TRBV5-1	ASSLGAGSGGTYEQY
TRBJ1-1	TRBV27	ASSLSPGGDAF
TRBJ1-1	TRBV7-3	ASSPGQYTEAF
TRBJ1-2	TRBV2	ASSETTVGAGYT
TRBJ2-7	TRBV5-5	ASRVTPGQGIHEQY
TRBJ2-7	TRBV7-2	ASSAPGWGEQY
TRBJ1-5	TRBV6-5	ASSPRTGRQPQH
TRBJ1-2	TRBV10-3	AISQGGAGYT
TRBJ1-5	TRBV7-2	ASSRQGGQPQH
TRBJ2-1	TRBV6-4	ASSDSWGAYNEQF
TRBJ2-7	TRBV5-1	ASSPPGTSGRAEY
TRBJ1-2	TRBV7-2	ASRPSGAHGYT
TRBJ2-2	TRBV5-6	ASSLTTGGWNTGELF
TRBJ2-2	TRBV7-9	ASSFNLGRQGKSTGELF
TRBJ1-5	TRBV2	ASSSPRDRGLLGQPQH
TRBJ2-5	TRBV5-6	ASSPGGGQETQY
TRBJ2-1	TRBV5-1	ASSTGQGGNEQF
TRBJ2-1	TRBV7-9	ASSPLDEQF
TRBJ2-3	TRBV7-2	ASSKYTDTQY
TRBJ1-1	TRBV4-2	ASSQDWGTEAF
TRBJ2-2	TRBV6-6	ASSYGLAGDTGELF
TRBJ1-5	TRBV19	ASSIQGDQPQH
TRBJ2-2	TRBV5-5	ASSLSGPGRELF
TRBJ1-1	TRBV7-2	ASSSALATEAF
TRBJ2-2	TRBV4-1	ASSQEGWEPKTGELF